This T cell receptor (beta chain) was documented in a study of a mutant IDH1 vaccine in newly diagnosed glioma. Looking at the study overall: Beginning 4-6 weeks after radiotherapy alone, or with temozolomide cycles, vaccination took place. Before enrollment, the patients had been treated with radiotherapy alone, temozolomide alone, or both together. Most of them had received both. Study results and limitations: Altogether, 93.3% of patients exhibited vaccine-induced immune responses.

This CDR3 has 11 residues. V lost 6 bases and J lost 10; bases outside the gene matches: 5. Germline V lookup: CDR1 SNHLY, CDR2 FYNNEI. Sequencing used immunoSEQ multiplex PCR; TCRdb keeps in-frame clones, though not all of them. The table records some 50,000 clones, less than 70% of them present only once. Note on this clone: Its antigen is not known.

Time point defined: week 47, end of study. Every single dose of the vaccine, 300 ug of mutant IDH1 20-mer peptide, came with topical imiquimod. The V call is TRBV2, the J call TRBJ1-2; 7 nucleotides line up with TRBD1. The receptor's source is a man aged 35 to 55 with glioma. Some clones in this sample may be carry-over from other donors' samples. The input for sequencing was peripheral blood mononuclear cells (PBMCs), taken from a glioma patient whose treatment included an IDH1 peptide vaccine. CDR3 coding DNA: TGTGCCAGCAGGTGGGGACAGACCTACACCTTC. It is translated as CASRWGQTYTF.